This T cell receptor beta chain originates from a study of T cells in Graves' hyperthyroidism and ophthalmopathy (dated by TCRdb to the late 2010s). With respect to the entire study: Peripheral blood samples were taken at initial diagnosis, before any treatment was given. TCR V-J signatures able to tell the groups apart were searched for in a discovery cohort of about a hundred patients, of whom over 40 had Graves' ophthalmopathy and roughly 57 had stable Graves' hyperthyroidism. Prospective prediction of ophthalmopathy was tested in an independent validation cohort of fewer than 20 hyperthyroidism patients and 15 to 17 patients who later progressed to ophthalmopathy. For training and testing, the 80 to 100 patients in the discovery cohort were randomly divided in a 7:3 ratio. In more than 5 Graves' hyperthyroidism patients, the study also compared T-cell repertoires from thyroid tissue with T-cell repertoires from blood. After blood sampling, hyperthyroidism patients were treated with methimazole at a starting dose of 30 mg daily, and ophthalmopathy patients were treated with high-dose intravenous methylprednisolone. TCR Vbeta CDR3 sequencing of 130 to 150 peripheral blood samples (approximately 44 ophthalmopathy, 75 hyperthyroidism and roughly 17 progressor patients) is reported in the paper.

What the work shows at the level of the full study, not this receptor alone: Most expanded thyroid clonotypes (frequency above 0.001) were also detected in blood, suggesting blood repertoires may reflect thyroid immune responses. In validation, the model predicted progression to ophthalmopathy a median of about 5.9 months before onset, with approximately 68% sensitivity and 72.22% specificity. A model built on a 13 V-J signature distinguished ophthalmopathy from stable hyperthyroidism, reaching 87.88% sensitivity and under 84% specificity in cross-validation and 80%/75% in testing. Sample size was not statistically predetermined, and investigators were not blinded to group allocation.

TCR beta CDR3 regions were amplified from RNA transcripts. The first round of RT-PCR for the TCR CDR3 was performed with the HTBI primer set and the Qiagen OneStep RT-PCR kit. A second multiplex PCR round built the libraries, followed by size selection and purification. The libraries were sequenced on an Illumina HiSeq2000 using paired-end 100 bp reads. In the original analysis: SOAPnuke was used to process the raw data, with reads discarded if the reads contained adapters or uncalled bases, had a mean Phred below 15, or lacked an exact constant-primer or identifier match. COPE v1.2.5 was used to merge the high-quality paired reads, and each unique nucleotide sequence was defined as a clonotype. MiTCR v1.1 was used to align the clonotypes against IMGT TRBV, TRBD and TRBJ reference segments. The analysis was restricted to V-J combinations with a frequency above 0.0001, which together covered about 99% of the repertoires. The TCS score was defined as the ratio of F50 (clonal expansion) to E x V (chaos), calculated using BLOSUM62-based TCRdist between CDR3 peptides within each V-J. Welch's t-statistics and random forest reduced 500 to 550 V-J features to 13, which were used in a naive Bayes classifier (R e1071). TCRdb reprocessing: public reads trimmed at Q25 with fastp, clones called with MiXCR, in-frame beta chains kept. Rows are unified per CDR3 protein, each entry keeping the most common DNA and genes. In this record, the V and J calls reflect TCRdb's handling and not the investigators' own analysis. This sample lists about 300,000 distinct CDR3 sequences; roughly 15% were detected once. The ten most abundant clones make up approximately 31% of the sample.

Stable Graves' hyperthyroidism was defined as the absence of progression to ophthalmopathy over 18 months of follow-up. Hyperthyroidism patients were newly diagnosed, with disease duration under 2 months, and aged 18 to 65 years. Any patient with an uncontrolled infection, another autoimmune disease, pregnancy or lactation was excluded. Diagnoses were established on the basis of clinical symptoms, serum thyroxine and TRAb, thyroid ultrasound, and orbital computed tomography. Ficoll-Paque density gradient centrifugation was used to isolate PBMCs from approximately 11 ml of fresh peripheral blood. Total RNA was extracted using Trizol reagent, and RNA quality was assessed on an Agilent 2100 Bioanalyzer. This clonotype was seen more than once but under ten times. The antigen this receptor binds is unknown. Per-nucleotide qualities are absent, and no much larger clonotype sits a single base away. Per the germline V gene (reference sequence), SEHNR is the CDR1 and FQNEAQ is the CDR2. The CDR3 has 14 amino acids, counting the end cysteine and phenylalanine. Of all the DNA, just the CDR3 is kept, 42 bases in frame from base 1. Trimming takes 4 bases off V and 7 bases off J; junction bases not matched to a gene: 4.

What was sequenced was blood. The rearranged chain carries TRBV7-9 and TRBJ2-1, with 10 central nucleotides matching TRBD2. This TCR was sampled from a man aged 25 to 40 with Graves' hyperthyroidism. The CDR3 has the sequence CASSSGTSDNEQFF. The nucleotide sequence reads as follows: TGTGCCAGCAGCTCCGGGACTAGCGATAATGAGCAGTTCTTC. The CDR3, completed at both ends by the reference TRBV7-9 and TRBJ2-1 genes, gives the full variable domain DTGVSQNPRHKITKRGQNVTFRCDPISEHNRLYWYRQTLGQGPEFLTYFQNEAQLEKSRLLSDRFSAERPKGSFSTLEIQRTEQGDSAMYLCASSSGTSDNEQFFGPGTRLTVL.